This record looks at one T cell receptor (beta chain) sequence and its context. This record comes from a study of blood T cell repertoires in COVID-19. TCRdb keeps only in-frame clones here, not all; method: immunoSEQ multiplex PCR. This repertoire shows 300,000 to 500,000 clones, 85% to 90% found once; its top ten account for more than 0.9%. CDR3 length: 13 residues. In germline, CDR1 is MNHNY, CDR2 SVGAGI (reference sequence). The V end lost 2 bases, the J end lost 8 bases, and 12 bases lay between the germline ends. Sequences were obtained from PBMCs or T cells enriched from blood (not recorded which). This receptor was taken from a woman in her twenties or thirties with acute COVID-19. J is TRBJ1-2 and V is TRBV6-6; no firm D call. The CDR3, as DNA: TGTGCCAGCAGTTACGTCGCCGCACAGGGCTACACCTTC. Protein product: CASSYVAAQGYTF.